This section outlines one T cell receptor beta chain sequence together with its context. The sample originates from a study of T-cell reconstitution after alpha-beta-depleted transplantation in children. The library targeted TCRbeta and was prepared with unique molecular identifiers. Via MiXCR, TCRdb re-called the PCR reads, giving one row per CDR3 protein. The sample lists some 300,000 distinct CDR3 sequences; over 9% were seen once. V shed 4 bases, J shed 2 bases, and the junction held 1 base outside the gene matches. The CDR3 consists of 14 residues. Per the germline V gene, CDR1 is MNHEY and CDR2 is SVGAGI.

The gene calls are TRBV6-5 and TRBJ1-2; 10 bases map to TRBD1. Here the sequenced sample was PBMCs from the stem cell graft donor, taken from the stem cell graft. This TCR came from a human donor who donated a stem cell graft to a child with acute lymphoblastic leukemia. CDR3 DNA: TGTGCCAGCAGTTGGACAGGGGGGAACTATGGCTACACCTTC. Residues: CASSWTGGNYGYTF.